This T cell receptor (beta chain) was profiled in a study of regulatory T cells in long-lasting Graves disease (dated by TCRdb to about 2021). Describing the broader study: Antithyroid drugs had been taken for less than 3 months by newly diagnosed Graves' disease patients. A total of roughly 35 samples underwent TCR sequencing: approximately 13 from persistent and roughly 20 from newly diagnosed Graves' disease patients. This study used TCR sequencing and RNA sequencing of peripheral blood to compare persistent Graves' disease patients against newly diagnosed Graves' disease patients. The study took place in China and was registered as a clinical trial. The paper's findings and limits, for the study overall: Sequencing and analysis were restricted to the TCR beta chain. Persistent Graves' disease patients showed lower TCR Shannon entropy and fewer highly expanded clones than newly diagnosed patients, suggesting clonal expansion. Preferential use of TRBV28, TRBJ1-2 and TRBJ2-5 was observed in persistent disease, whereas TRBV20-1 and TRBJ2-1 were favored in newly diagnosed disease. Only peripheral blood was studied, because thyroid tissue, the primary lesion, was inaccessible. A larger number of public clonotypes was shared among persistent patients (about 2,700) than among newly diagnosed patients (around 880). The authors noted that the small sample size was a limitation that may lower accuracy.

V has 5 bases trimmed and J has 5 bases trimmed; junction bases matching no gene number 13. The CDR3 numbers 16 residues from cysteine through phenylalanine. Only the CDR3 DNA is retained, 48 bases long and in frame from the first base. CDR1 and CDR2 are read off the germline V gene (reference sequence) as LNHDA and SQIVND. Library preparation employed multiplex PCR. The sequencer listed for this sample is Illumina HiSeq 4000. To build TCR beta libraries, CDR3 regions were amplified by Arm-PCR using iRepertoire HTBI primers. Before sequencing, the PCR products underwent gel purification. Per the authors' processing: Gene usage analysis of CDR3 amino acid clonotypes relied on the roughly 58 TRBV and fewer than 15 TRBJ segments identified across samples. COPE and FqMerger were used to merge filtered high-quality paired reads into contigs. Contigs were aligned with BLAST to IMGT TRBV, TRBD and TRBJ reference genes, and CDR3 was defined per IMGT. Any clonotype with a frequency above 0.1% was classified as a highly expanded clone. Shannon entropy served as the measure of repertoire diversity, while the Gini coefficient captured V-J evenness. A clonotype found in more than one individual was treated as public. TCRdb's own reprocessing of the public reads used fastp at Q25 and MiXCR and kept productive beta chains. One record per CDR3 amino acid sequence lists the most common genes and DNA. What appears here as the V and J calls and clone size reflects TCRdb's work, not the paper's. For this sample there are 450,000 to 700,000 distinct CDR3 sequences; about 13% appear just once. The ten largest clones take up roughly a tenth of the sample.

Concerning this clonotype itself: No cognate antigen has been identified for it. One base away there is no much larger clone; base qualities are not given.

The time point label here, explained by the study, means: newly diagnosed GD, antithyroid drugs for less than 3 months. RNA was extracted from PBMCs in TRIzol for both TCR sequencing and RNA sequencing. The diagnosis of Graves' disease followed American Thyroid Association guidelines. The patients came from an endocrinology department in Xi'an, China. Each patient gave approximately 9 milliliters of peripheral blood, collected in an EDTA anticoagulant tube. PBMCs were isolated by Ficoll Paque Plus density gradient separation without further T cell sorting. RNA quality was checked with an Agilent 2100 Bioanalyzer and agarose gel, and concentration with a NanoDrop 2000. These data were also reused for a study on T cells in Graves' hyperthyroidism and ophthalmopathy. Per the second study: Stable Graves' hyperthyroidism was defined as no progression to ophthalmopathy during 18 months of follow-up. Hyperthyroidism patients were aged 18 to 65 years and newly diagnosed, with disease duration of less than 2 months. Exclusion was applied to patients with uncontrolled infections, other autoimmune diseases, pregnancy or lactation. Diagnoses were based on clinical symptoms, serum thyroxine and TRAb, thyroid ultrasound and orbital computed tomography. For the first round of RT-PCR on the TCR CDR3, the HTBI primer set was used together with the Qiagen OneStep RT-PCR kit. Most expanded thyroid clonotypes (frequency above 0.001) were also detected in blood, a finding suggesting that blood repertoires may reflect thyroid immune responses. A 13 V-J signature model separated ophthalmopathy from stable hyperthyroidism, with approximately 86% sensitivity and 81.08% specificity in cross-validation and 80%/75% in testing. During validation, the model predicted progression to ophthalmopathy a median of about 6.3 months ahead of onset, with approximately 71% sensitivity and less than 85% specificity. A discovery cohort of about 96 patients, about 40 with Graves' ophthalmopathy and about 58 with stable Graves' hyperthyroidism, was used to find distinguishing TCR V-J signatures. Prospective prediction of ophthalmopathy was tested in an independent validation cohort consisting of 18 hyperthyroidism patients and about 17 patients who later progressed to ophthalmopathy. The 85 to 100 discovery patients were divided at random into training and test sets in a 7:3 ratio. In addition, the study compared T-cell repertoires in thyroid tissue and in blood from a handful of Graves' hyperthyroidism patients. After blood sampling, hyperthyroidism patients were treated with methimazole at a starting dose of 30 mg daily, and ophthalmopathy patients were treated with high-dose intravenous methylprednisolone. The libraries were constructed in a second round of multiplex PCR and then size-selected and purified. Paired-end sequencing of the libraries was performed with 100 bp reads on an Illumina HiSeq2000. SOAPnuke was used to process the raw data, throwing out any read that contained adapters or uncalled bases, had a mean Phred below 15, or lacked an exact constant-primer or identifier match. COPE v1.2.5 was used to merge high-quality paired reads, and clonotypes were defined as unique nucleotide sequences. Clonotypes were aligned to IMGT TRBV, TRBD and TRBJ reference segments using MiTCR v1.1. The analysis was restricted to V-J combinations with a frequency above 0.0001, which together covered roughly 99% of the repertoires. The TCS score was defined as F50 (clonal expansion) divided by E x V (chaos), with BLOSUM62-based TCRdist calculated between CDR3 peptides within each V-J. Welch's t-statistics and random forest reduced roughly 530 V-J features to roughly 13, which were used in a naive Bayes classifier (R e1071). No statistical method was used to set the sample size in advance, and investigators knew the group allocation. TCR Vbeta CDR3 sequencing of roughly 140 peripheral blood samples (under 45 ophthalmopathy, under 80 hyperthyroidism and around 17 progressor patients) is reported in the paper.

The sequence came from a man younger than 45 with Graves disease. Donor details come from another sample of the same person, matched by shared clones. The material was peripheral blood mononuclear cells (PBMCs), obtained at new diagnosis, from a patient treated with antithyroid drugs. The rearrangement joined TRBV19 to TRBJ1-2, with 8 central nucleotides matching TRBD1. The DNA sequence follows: TGTGCCAGTAGTCCGGGACAGGACCCCTTTTTTTATGGCTACACCTTC. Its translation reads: CASSPGQDPFFYGYTF.